This is a list of T cell receptor beta chains from one sample in a study of cytotoxic CD8 clonotypes in ibrutinib-treated CLL. Clones were sequenced by immunoSEQ multiplex PCR, and TCRdb holds only the in-frame ones, with some missing. This table has tens of thousands of clones, approximately 74% appearing once. The material was PBMCs, obtained after 12 months of ibrutinib treatment. The receptors here all came from a human donor with chronic lymphocytic leukemia. CDR3s include the opening cysteine and the closing phenylalanine or tryptophan. The order of the fields is CDR3 protein, CDR3 DNA, D gene, J gene, V gene, clone size. D genes are given only for firm matches. Only some rows state a clone size, as once, few, many or a class for expanded clones.

CDR3: CASSLSSGAGDTQYF
DNA: TGTGCCAGCAGCTTAAGCTCGGGAGCTGGAGATACGCAGTATTTT
D: -
J: TRBJ2-3
V: TRBV7-8
size: -

CDR3: CASRVDRISNYGYTF
DNA: TGTGCCAGCAGGGTTGACAGAATAAGTAACTATGGCTACACCTTC
D: -
J: TRBJ1-2
V: TRBV5-4
size: -

CDR3: CASRAGGDQPQHF
DNA: TGTGCCAGCAGGGCGGGAGGGGATCAGCCCCAGCATTTT
D: -
J: TRBJ1-5
V: TRBV2
size: few

CDR3: CASSPGLMASQETQYF
DNA: TGTGCCAGCAGCCCAGGGCTTATGGCGTCCCAAGAGACCCAGTACTTC
D: -
J: TRBJ2-5
V: TRBV11-2
size: -

CDR3: CAWSVQVAGYYEQYF
DNA: TGTGCCTGGAGTGTACAGGTAGCGGGCTATTACGAGCAGTACTTC
D: TRBD2
J: TRBJ2-7
V: TRBV30
size: -

CDR3: CASSLQGGGGDYEQYF
DNA: TGCGCCAGCAGCCTCCAAGGGGGGGGAGGGGACTACGAGCAGTACTTC
D: -
J: TRBJ2-7
V: TRBV4-1
size: -

CDR3: CASSPRDRGPNQPQHF
DNA: TGTGCCAGCAGTCCGAGGGACAGGGGACCCAATCAGCCCCAGCATTTT
D: TRBD1
J: TRBJ1-5
V: TRBV6-6
size: -

CDR3: CAWSVDYEQYF
DNA: TGTGCCTGGAGTGTCGACTACGAGCAGTACTTC
D: -
J: TRBJ2-7
V: TRBV30
size: few

CDR3: CATSRESASGFNEQFF
DNA: TGTGCCACCAGCAGAGAGTCAGCTAGCGGCTTCAATGAGCAGTTCTTC
D: TRBD2
J: TRBJ2-1
V: TRBV15
size: -

CDR3: CASTPSGRASYDEQYF
DNA: TGTGCCAGCACTCCTTCTGGCCGGGCCTCCTACGACGAGCAGTACTTC
D: -
J: TRBJ2-7
V: TRBV28
size: -

CDR3: CASSLATGTGGDTQYF
DNA: TGTGCCAGCAGCTTAGCGACGGGGACAGGGGGGGATACGCAGTATTTT
D: TRBD1
J: TRBJ2-3
V: TRBV7-9
size: few

CDR3: CASSPGLFYNEQFF
DNA: TGTGCCAGCAGCCCCGGACTATTTTACAATGAGCAGTTCTTC
D: -
J: TRBJ2-1
V: TRBV11-2
size: -

CDR3: CASSLIGLAGGEQFF
DNA: TGCGCCAGCAGCTTGATCGGACTAGCTGGAGGTGAGCAGTTCTTC
D: TRBD2
J: TRBJ2-1
V: TRBV5-1
size: -

CDR3: CASSPRRVSGSGNEQYF
DNA: TGTGCCAGCAGCCCCCGGAGGGTTAGCGGGAGTGGGAACGAGCAGTACTTC
D: TRBD2
J: TRBJ2-7
V: TRBV7-9
size: -